The 32 T cell receptor beta chains below come from one sample, sequenced in a study of identical twins. TCRdb reprocessed the 5' RACE reads via MiXCR and lists one record per CDR3 protein. There are 600,000 to 850,000 distinct CDR3 sequences in the sample; roughly 18% occur only once, and about an eighth lies in the top ten. These data also featured in a second study, about T cells expressing NK-cell markers.

Sequences were obtained from PBMCs. The source of these receptors is a woman aged 18 to 35 in good health.

This chain joins TRBV20-1 and TRBJ2-1, with TRBD2 matching over 8 bases. This CDR3 comprises 13 residues. The V and J ends lost 8 bases and 5 bases, in that order; junction bases with no gene match: 8. The germline CDR1 and CDR2 sequences are DFQATT and SNEGSKA (reference sequence). The CDR3 DNA reads TGCAGTCGACCCGGGAGGGTTAACAATGAGCAGTTCTTC. Encoded protein: CSRPGRVNNEQFF.

This clonotype appeared a few times. The rearrangement joins TRBV13 to TRBJ2-2; 9 nucleotides match TRBD1. Germline lookup yields CDR1 PRHDT and CDR2 FYEKMQ (reference sequence). V shed 0 bases and J 5 bases; nucleotides not matched to a gene: 4. The length of the CDR3 is 16 residues. The CDR3 sequence is CASSLGQGALTGELFF. DNA of the CDR3: TGTGCCAGCAGCTTAGGACAGGGGGCCTTAACCGGGGAGCTGTTTTTT.

This clonotype was observed a handful of times. The chain employs TRBV29-1 and TRBJ2-3; maybe TRBD2 (5 bases). The CDR3 length is 17 residues. V was shortened by 0 bases and J by 4 bases, with 20 bases between the two germline ends. Germline CDR1 is SQVTM and CDR2 is ANQGSEA. The CDR3 region has the DNA TGCAGCGTTGAAGATCCTATTTTCGGGAAGGCCCCAGATACGCAGTATTTT. This translates into CSVEDPIFGKAPDTQYF.

This clonotype was counted only a few times. CDR3 DNA: TGTGCCAGCAGCTTAGCTAGCGGGGGGGCCAAGGAGACCCAGTACTTC. Encoded protein: CASSLASGGAKETQYF. V gene TRBV7-9 combines with J gene TRBJ2-5, with TRBD2 matching over 11 bases. J was trimmed by 5 bases and V by 0 bases; bases with no gene match: 5. The length of the CDR3 is 16 residues. Germline assignment: CDR1 SEHNR and CDR2 FQNEAQ (reference sequence).

This clonotype was seen more than once but under ten times. This chain links TRBV5-1 with TRBJ1-2, with D possibly being TRBD1 (5 bases). The length of the CDR3 is 14 residues. Per germline, CDR1 SGHRS and CDR2 YFSETQ. V gave up 4 bases and J gave up 4 bases, with 14 bases separating them. In DNA, the CDR3 is TGCGCCAGCAGCACGACAGATGCTAGCTATGGCTACACCTTC. Translated: CASSTTDASYGYTF.

In this sample, this clonotype turned up a few times. The chain employs TRBV7-2 and TRBJ2-1, with D perhaps matching TRBD2 (6 bases). Trimming removed 1 base from V and 3 bases from J, with 13 bases in between. This CDR3 has 16 amino acids. Germline lookup yields CDR1 SGHTA and CDR2 FQGNSA. DNA for the CDR3: TGTGCCAGCAGCTTAGTATCGGGAGCCAACTACAATGAGCAGTTCTTC. This sequence encodes CASSLVSGANYNEQFF. Full variable domain (rest looked up from reference TRBV7-2 and TRBJ2-1): GAGVSQSPSNKVTEKGKDVELRCDPISGHTALYWYRQSLGQGLEFLIYFQGNSAPDKSGLPSDRFSAERTGGSVSTLTIQRTQQEDSAVYLCASSLVSGANYNEQFFGPGTRLTVL.

The J gene is TRBJ2-4, the V gene TRBV20-1, with a possible D match to TRBD1 (6 bases). The CDR3 loop spans 14 amino acids. The ends were cut back, 6 bases at V and 3 bases at J, with 15 bases in the middle. Germline CDR1 is DFQATT and CDR2 is SNEGSKA (reference sequence). This CDR3 is CSASVLGGKNIQYF. DNA of the CDR3: TGCAGTGCCAGCGTACTAGGGGGCAAAAACATTCAGTACTTC.

V gene TRBV5-4 combines with J gene TRBJ2-2; TRBD1 matches at 9 bases. V trimming: 0 bases; J trimming: 5 bases; junction bases outside the gene matches: 14. Germline V lookup: CDR1 SGHNT, CDR2 YYREEE (reference sequence). This CDR3 is built from 19 residues. In nucleotides, the CDR3 is TGTGCCAGCAGCTTGGGCACCGGGACAGGGACCTTAAGGACCGGGGAGCTGTTTTTT. It translates to CASSLGTGTGTLRTGELFF.

In its sample, this clonotype was seen a few times. V usage is TRBV12-3 or TRBV12-4 and J usage is TRBJ2-3; D unclear. The length of the CDR3 is 13 residues. Trimming took 1 base from V and 5 from J, leaving 7 bases between them. CDR3 sequence: CASSLGTKDTQYF. DNA for the CDR3: TGTGCCAGCAGTTTAGGTACGAAAGATACGCAGTATTTT.

The chain carries TRBV29-1 and TRBJ2-2; D is uncertain. Trimming took 3 bases from V and 4 from J, leaving 6 bases between them. This CDR3 is 12 amino acids long. Germline V gene sequence: CDR1 SQVTM, CDR2 ANQGSEA. The CDR3 is CSVEGFTGELFF. The CDR3 DNA follows: TGCAGCGTTGAGGGGTTCACCGGGGAGCTGTTTTTT.

This clonotype was detected a few times. The V and J genes are TRBV11-2 and TRBJ2-1; perhaps TRBD2 as D (6 bases). Germline CDR1 and CDR2: SGHAT and FQNNGV. This CDR3 region has 16 residues. The V end lost 3 bases, the J end lost 4 bases, and 16 bases lay between the germline ends. The CDR3: CASSFTMASVYNEQFF. The CDR3 DNA is TGTGCCAGCAGCTTTACGATGGCTAGCGTATACAATGAGCAGTTCTTC.

The sample holds a few counts of this clonotype. The chain has TRBV5-1 and TRBJ2-4; TRBD2 agrees at 7 bases. J gave up 3 bases and V 0 bases, and 3 bases lay outside the gene matches. This CDR3 is built from 15 residues. CDR1 is SGHRS, CDR2 YFSETQ, per germline. This CDR3 reads CASSLGAGVKNIQYF. In DNA, the CDR3 is TGCGCCAGCAGCTTGGGTGCGGGAGTCAAAAACATTCAGTACTTC.

This clonotype showed up just a few times. The V call is TRBV5-1, the J call TRBJ2-7, with a tentative D call TRBD1 (5 bases). Looked up from germline, CDR1 is SGHRS and CDR2 is YFSETQ. The CDR3 spans 15 residues. Trimming took off 2 bases at V and 3 bases at J, with 15 bases between the two ends. Written as DNA, the CDR3 is TGCGCCAGCAGCTTCTGGGGCAGCTCTGACTACGAGCAGTACTTC. Amino acid sequence: CASSFWGSSDYEQYF.

This clonotype was counted only a few times. The CDR3 region has the DNA TGTGCCACCAGCAGGGAGGGGGCCCTAGCGGGAGGGAGCTCCTACAATGAGCAGTTCTTC. Translating it yields CATSREGALAGGSSYNEQFF. V gene TRBV15 combines with J gene TRBJ2-1; 12 bases align to TRBD2. Per germline, CDR1 LNHNV and CDR2 YYDKDF (reference sequence). J gave up 0 bases and V 3 bases, and 12 bases lay outside the gene matches. The CDR3 consists of 20 residues.

The rearrangement joins TRBV7-2 to TRBJ2-7, with 11 bases fitting TRBD2. The V and J ends lost 0 bases and 3 bases, in that order; junction bases with no gene match: 4. The CDR3 spans 16 residues. Per germline, CDR1 SGHTA and CDR2 FQGNSA. This CDR3 reads CASSLALSGGVYEQYF. Here the CDR3 DNA reads TGTGCCAGCAGCTTAGCCCTTAGCGGGGGGGTCTACGAGCAGTACTTC.

This rearrangement joins TRBV9 to TRBJ1-1; no definite D call. The CDR3 loop spans 15 amino acids. Germline loops: CDR1 SGDLS, CDR2 YYNGEE. V was clipped by 4 bases and J by 4 bases, with 17 bases between them. CDR3 region: CASSPLPRGGTEAFF. DNA for the CDR3: TGTGCCAGCAGCCCCCTCCCCCGGGGAGGCACTGAAGCTTTCTTT.

The chain recombines TRBV5-1 with TRBJ2-3; D not certain. V lost 3 bases, J lost 4 bases, and 9 bases lay in between. Germline lookup yields CDR1 SGHRS and CDR2 YFSETQ. This CDR3 contains 13 residues. The CDR3 nucleotides are TGCGCCAGCAGCTCGAACGGGCCAGATACGCAGTATTTT. Its protein product is CASSSNGPDTQYF. The variable domain in full, with the rest retrieved from reference TRBV5-1 and TRBJ2-3, is KAGVTQTPRYLIKTRGQQVTLSCSPISGHRSVSWYQQTPGQGLQFLFEYFSETQRNKGNFPGRFSGRQFSNSRSEMNVSTLELGDSALYLCASSSNGPDTQYFGPGTRLTVL.

This clonotype was observed a handful of times. The V gene is TRBV12-3 or TRBV12-4, the J gene TRBJ1-2; TRBD1 is a possible D gene (5 bases). This CDR3 region has 13 residues. Trimming stripped 6 bases from V and 3 bases from J, with 11 bases between. CDR3 protein: CASRPEGHYGYTF. As DNA, the CDR3 is TGTGCCAGCAGACCTGAGGGACACTATGGCTACACCTTC.

CDR3 nucleotide sequence: TGCAGCGTTGTGGCTGTATCCTACAATGAGCAGTTCTTC. It yields the protein CSVVAVSYNEQFF. The chain has TRBV29-1 and TRBJ2-1, with no clear D. V was trimmed by 4 bases and J by 1 base, leaving 8 bases between them. The CDR3 spans 13 residues. Germline CDR1 is SQVTM and CDR2 is ANQGSEA.

This clonotype has only a few counts. J is TRBJ2-1 and V is TRBV18, with a weak D call TRBD2 (7 bases). CDR1 and CDR2 from the germline V gene are KGHSH and LQKENI. The germline V and J ends were trimmed by 6 bases and 8 bases, with 23 bases remaining between them. The CDR3 spans 16 residues. The CDR3 DNA reads as TGTGCCAGCTCCGGCCCGATGAGGGGGGGACGTGATGAGCAGTTCTTC. Translation gives CASSGPMRGGRDEQFF.

The chain is built from TRBV4-3 and TRBJ2-7; TRBD2 matches at 8 bases. With V trimmed by 0 bases and J by 2 bases, 3 bases remained unmatched. Germline CDR1 and CDR2: LGHNA and YSLEER. The CDR3 length is 15 residues. The CDR3, as DNA: TGCGCCAGCAGCCAAGAGCCGGGACTAGCCTACGAGCAGTACTTC. Translated: CASSQEPGLAYEQYF.

This clonotype came up a few times. This chain links TRBV6-5 with TRBJ1-1, with a weak D call TRBD1 (5 bases). The V and J ends lost 9 bases and 5 bases respectively, with 13 bases between them. Germline loops: CDR1 MNHEY, CDR2 SVGAGI. The CDR3 loop spans 12 amino acids. The CDR3 loop reads CASQGLRTEAFF. CDR3 nucleotide sequence: TGTGCCAGTCAGGGCCTTCGAACTGAAGCTTTCTTT.

J is TRBJ1-1 and V is TRBV10-3; D gene uncertain. From germline, CDR1 is ENHRY and CDR2 SYGVKD. The length of the CDR3 is 12 residues. Trimming took 6 bases from V and 4 from J, leaving 9 bases between them. The CDR3 is CAIREVGTEAFF. The CDR3 DNA is TGTGCCATCAGGGAAGTCGGCACTGAAGCTTTCTTT.

The table lists this clonotype with a few counts. The rearrangement joins TRBV7-8 to TRBJ2-1, with 7 bases matching TRBD2. Trimming took 6 bases from V and 4 from J; bases not matched to a gene: 12. Germline CDR1 SGHVS, CDR2 FQNEAQ. The CDR3 is 16 amino acids. The CDR3 loop is CASRPSRQRGYNEQFF. CDR3 nucleotide sequence: TGTGCCAGCAGACCTAGCAGACAGCGGGGTTACAATGAGCAGTTCTTC.

This clonotype was recorded a few times. V gene TRBV6-1 combines with J gene TRBJ2-7; TRBD1 agrees at 7 bases. Germline V gene data show CDR1 as MNHNS and CDR2 as SASEGT. This CDR3 has 15 amino acids. The V and J ends lost 10 bases and 4 bases, in that order; junction bases with no gene match: 16. Here the CDR3 reads CATNWRQGDPYEQYF. For the CDR3, the DNA is TGTGCCACGAACTGGCGGCAGGGGGACCCTTACGAGCAGTACTTC.

This chain connects TRBV5-1 to TRBJ2-2; D is possibly TRBD2 (5 bases). CDR3 length: 17 amino acids. Germline V lookup: CDR1 SGHRS, CDR2 YFSETQ. V was clipped by 2 bases and J by 2 bases, with 16 bases between them. The CDR3 is CASSLPPAAANTGELFF. CDR3 DNA sequence: TGCGCCAGCAGCTTACCCCCCGCAGCGGCCAACACCGGGGAGCTGTTTTTT.

The CDR3 nucleotides are TGTGCCAGCAGCTCCTATAGGACTAGCGGCTACAATGAGCAGTTCTTC. It translates to CASSSYRTSGYNEQFF. The gene calls are TRBV9 and TRBJ2-1; 10 nucleotides match TRBD2. The V gene's germline CDR1 is SGDLS and CDR2 YYNGEE. CDR3 length equals 16 residues. V lost 4 bases, J lost 3 bases, and 7 bases stayed unmatched.

This chain joins TRBV12-3 or TRBV12-4 and TRBJ2-7; D possibly matches TRBD1 or TRBD2 (9 bases each). The CDR3 runs 15 residues. V lost 6 bases, J lost 6 bases, and 21 bases lay in between. CDR3: CASRGQGLAIGEQYF. The CDR3 coding sequence is TGTGCCAGCAGGGGACAGGGACTAGCAATCGGCGAGCAGTACTTC.

The chain has TRBV5-1 and TRBJ2-7; perhaps TRBD1 as D (5 bases). Trimming left V 3 bases short and J 3 bases short, with 10 bases between. The germline V gene encodes CDR1 SGHRS and CDR2 YFSETQ. CDR3 length equals 13 residues. CDR3 nucleotides: TGCGCCAGCAGCTCCTTGACAGACTACGAGCAGTACTTC. Protein sequence: CASSSLTDYEQYF.

This clonotype appeared a few times. This chain joins TRBV5-1 and TRBJ2-1; 9 nucleotides align to TRBD1. In germline, CDR1 is SGHRS, CDR2 YFSETQ. V lost 2 bases, J lost 8 bases, and 8 bases stayed unmatched. CDR3 length: 15 amino acids. CDR3 sequence reads: CASSLGTGTGDEQFF. In nucleotides, the CDR3 is TGCGCCAGCAGCTTAGGGACAGGGACCGGCGATGAGCAGTTCTTC.

This clonotype showed up just a few times. The rearrangement uses TRBV20-1 and TRBJ2-4; possible D gene TRBD2, 7 bases. Germline V gene lookup returns CDR1 DFQATT and CDR2 SNEGSKA (reference sequence). The CDR3 totals 17 residues. Trimming cost V 6 bases and J 0 bases, with 21 bases left between them. CDR3 sequence reads: CSALSRGAPLAKNIQYF. The CDR3 DNA follows: TGCAGTGCGCTTAGCCGGGGGGCGCCTCTAGCCAAAAACATTCAGTACTTC.

The rearrangement uses TRBV7-9 and TRBJ2-1; D is ambiguous. The length of the CDR3 is 17 residues. V was trimmed by 5 bases and J by 6 bases, leaving 23 bases between them. Germline CDR1 is SEHNR and CDR2 is FQNEAQ (reference sequence). In nucleotides, the CDR3 is TGTGCCAGCAGCCCCACAGAGACTTCCCTAACTCTCAATGAGCAGTTCTTC. It is translated as CASSPTETSLTLNEQFF.